This TCR beta chain was identified during a study of blood T cell repertoires in COVID-19. The overall study: Material from acute and convalescent COVID-19 was sourced from the United States, Italy and Spain. T cells, B-cell-depleted T cells, or PBMCs supplied cDNA or gDNA.

In assigning cohorts, the study relied on participant-reported clinical history. TCRdb's table, derived via immunoSEQ multiplex PCR, lists solely in-frame clones and lacks some. The sample holds 240,000 or so clones; approximately 83% are singletons and the top ten take about 3.5%. Deletions cut 3 bases from V and 0 bases from J, with 6 bases between. This CDR3 is 15 amino acids long. Germline lookup yields CDR1 KGHSH and CDR2 LQKENI. This TCR was recovered from a woman in her thirties or forties with acute COVID-19. J is TRBJ1-6 and V is TRBV18; D is unresolved. The sample taken for sequencing was PBMCs or T cells enriched from blood (not recorded which). CDR3 in DNA: TGTGCCAGCTCACCCCGGAGCTCCTATAATTCACCCCTCCACTTT. Residues: CASSPRSSYNSPLHF.